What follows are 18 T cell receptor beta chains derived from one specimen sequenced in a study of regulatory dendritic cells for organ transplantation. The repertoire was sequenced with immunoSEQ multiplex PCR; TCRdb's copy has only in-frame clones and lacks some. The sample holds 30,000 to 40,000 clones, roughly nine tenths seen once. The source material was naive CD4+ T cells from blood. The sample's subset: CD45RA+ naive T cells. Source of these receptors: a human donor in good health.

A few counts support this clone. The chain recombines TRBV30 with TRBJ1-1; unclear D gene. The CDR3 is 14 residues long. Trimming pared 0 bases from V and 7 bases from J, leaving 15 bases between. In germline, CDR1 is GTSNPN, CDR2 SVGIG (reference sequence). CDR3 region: CAWSVQFLEGEAFF. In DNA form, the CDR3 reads TGTGCCTGGAGTGTACAGTTCTTGGAGGGTGAAGCTTTCTTT.

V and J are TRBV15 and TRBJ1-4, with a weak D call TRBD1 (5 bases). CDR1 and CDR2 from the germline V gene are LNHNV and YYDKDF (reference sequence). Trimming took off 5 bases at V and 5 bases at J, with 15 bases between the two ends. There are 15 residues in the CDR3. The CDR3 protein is CATSRYGEGNEKLFF. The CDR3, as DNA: TGTGCCACCAGCCGGTACGGCGAGGGGAATGAAAAACTGTTTTTT.

The CDR3 reads CASSLGLDYEQYF. The CDR3 nucleotides read TGTGCCAGCAGCTTGGGACTAGACTACGAGCAGTACTTC. The chain has TRBV5-4 and TRBJ2-7; perhaps TRBD2 as D (6 bases). The CDR3 runs to 13 residues. Deletions cut 0 bases from V and 3 bases from J, with 7 bases between. Germline V gene lookup returns CDR1 SGHNT and CDR2 YYREEE (reference sequence).

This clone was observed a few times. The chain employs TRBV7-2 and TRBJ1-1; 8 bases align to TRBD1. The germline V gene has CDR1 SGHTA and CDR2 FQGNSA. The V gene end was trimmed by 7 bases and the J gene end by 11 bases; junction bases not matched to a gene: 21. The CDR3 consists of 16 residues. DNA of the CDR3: TGTGCCAGCACCCTTATGGCCCCCGGACAGGGCACGTCGGCTTTCTTT. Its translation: CASTLMAPGQGTSAFF.

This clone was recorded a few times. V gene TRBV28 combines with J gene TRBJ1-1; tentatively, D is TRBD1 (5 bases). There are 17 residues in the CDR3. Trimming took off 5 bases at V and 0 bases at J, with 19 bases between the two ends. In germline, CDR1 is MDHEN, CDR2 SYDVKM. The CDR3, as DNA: TGTGCCAGCAGTCCCCCGGCAGGGCGGACCATGAACACTGAAGCTTTCTTT. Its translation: CASSPPAGRTMNTEAFF.

Here the CDR3 reads CASSLFDREGYEQYF. The CDR3 DNA reads as TGTGCCAGCAGCCTATTTGACAGGGAAGGATACGAGCAGTACTTC. This sequence joins TRBV7-2 and TRBJ2-7, with TRBD1 identical over 7 bases. CDR1 is SGHTA, CDR2 FQGNSA, per germline. V trimming: 5 bases; J trimming: 4 bases; junction bases outside the gene matches: 11. The length of the CDR3 is 15 residues.

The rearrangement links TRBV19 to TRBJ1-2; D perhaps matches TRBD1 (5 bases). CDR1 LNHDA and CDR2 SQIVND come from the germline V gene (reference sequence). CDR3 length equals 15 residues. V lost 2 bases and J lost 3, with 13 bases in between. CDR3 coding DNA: TGTGCCAGTAGTATACTATCAGAGGGGTACTATGGCTACACCTTC. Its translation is CASSILSEGYYGYTF.

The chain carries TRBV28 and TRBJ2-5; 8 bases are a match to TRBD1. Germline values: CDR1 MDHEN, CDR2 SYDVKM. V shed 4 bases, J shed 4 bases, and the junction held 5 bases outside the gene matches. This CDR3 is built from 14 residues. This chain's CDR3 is CASSSPDRAETQYF. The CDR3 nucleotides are TGTGCCAGCAGTTCCCCGGACAGGGCAGAGACCCAGTACTTC.

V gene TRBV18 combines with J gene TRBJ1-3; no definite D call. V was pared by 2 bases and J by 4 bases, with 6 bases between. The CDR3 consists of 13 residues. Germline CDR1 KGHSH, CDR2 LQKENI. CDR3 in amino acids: CASSPSTGNTIYF. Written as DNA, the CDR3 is TGTGCCAGCTCACCATCGACAGGAAACACCATATATTTT.

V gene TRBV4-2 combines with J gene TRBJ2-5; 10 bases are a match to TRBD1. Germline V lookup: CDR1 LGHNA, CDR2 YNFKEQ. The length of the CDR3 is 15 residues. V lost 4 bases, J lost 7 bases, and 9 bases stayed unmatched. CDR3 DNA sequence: TGTGCCAGCAGCCGAGGGACAGGGGAGGGGGTGACCCAGTACTTC. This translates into CASSRGTGEGVTQYF.

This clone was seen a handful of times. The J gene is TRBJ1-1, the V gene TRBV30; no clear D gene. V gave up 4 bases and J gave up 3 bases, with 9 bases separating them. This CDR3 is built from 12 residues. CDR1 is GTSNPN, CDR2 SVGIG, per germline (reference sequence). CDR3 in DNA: TGTGCCTGGACCTCAGTCTACACTGAAGCTTTCTTT. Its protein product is CAWTSVYTEAFF.

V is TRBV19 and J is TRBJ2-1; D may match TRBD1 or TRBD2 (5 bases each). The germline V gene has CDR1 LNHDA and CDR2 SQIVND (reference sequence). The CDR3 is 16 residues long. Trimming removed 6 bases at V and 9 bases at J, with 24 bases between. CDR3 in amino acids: CASRAFGTVVEGEQFF. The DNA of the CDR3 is TGTGCCAGTAGGGCGTTTGGGACGGTCGTTGAAGGTGAGCAGTTCTTC.

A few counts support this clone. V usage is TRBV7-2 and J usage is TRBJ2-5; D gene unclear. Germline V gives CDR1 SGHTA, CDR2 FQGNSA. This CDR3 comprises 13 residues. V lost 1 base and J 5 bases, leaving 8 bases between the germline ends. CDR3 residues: CASSLGPVETQYF. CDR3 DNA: TGTGCCAGCAGCTTAGGACCTGTGGAGACCCAGTACTTC.

CDR3 region: CASSHPGGGYEQYF. For the CDR3, the DNA is TGCGCCAGCAGCCACCCCGGCGGAGGCTACGAGCAGTACTTC. V usage is TRBV4-1 and J usage is TRBJ2-7; a possible D gene is TRBD2 (5 bases). V was cut by 3 bases and J by 3 bases, with 12 bases left in between. Germline-derived CDR1 and CDR2 are MGHRA and YSYEKL. The length of the CDR3 is 14 residues.

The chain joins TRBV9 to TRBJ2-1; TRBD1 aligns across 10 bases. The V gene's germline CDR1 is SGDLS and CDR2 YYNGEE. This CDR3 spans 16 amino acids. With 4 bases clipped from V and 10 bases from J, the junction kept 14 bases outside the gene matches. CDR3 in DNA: TGTGCCAGCAGCCGCCTCGGGACAGGGGTCGCAGAAGAGCAGTTCTTC. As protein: CASSRLGTGVAEEQFF.

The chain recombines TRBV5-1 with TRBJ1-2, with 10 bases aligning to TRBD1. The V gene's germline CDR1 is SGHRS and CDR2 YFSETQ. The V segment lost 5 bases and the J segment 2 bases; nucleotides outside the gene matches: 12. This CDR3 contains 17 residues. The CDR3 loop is CASSKVQTGQGNYGYTF. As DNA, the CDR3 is TGCGCCAGCAGTAAAGTTCAAACGGGACAGGGGAACTATGGCTACACCTTC. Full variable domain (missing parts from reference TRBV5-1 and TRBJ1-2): KAGVTQTPRYLIKTRGQQVTLSCSPISGHRSVSWYQQTPGQGLQFLFEYFSETQRNKGNFPGRFSGRQFSNSRSEMNVSTLELGDSALYLCASSKVQTGQGNYGYTFGSGTRLTVV.

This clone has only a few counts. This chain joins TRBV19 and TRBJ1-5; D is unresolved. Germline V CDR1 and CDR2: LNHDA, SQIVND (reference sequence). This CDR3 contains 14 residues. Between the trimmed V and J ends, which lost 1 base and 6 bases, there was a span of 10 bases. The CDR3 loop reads CASSIGSAFQPQHF. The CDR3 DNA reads TGTGCCAGTAGTATAGGTTCGGCTTTTCAGCCCCAGCATTTT.

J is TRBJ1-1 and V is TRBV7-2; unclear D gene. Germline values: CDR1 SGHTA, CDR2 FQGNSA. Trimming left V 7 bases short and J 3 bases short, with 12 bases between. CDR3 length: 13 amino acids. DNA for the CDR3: TGTGCCAGCAACCGCGGTTCTGACACTGAAGCTTTCTTT. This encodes CASNRGSDTEAFF.